Listed below are T cell receptor beta chains from one sample, sequenced in a study of blood T cell repertoires in COVID-19. TCRdb keeps only in-frame clones here, not all; method: immunoSEQ multiplex PCR. Among fewer than 250,000 clones listed, 83% were seen once. The sequencing sample was made of peripheral blood. Receptor source: a woman aged 40-49 years with active or convalescent COVID-19. CDR3s include the opening cysteine and the closing phenylalanine or tryptophan. The D gene is left open where the match is weak. The size field is filled for only some rows; it gives once, few, many or a size class.

-,TRBV6-5,TRBJ1-1,-,TGTGCCAGCAGTTACAGAGGAGCTGAAGCTTTCTTT,CASSYRGAEAFF
-,TRBV25-1,TRBJ2-4,-,TGTGCCAGCAGTGATGGGGGCCTGGAGGCCAAAAACATTCAGTACTTC,CASSDGGLEAKNIQYF
-,TRBV30,TRBJ1-4,-,TGTGCCTGGAGTGTCAAGGCGGGTCGGGAACATTTT,CAWSVKAGREHF
-,TRBV12-5,TRBJ1-2,-,TGTGCTAGTGCCTCGGGAGGGGCCTACATGGGCTACACCTTC,CASASGGAYMGYTF
-,TRBV29-1,TRBJ2-3,-,TGCAGCGTTGACAGGGAGGTCACAGATACGCAGTATTTT,CSVDREVTDTQYF
-,TRBV9,TRBJ2-1,TRBD2,TGTGCCAGCAGCGCCGGACTAGCGGGAGGTTTGATGGAATGGAATGAGCAGTTCTTC,CASSAGLAGGLMEWNEQFF
-,TRBV28,TRBJ1-2,-,TGTGCCAGCAGGGTCGGGAGGGACGTTGGCTACACCTTC,CASRVGRDVGYTF
-,TRBV2,TRBJ1-1,TRBD1,TGTGCCAGTACCAACTCAGGGGGCATAAACACTGAAGCTTTCTTT,CASTNSGGINTEAFF
-,TRBV2,TRBJ2-2,TRBD2,TGTGCCAGCAGTGTTCTTAGCGGGACGGGCACCGGGGAGCTGTTTTTT,CASSVLSGTGTGELFF
-,TRBV18,TRBJ2-1,-,TGTGCCAGCTCACCAATCCTGGGAGGCCACAATGAGCAGTTCTTC,CASSPILGGHNEQFF
many,TRBV28,TRBJ2-6,-,TGTGCCAGCGGGGCAAGTTTATACTCCGGGGCCAACGTCCTGACTTTC,CASGASLYSGANVLTF
-,TRBV7-2,TRBJ1-6,TRBD1,TGTGCCAGCAGCTGGGGGACAGGGGCTAATTCACCCCTCCACTTT,CASSWGTGANSPLHF
-,TRBV18,TRBJ1-3,TRBD1,TGTGCCAGCTCACCGGGACAGCTACACTCTGGAAACACCATATATTTT,CASSPGQLHSGNTIYF
-,TRBV27,TRBJ2-2,-,TGTGCCAGCAGTTATACAGGGTCGGTCGGGGAGCTGTTTTTT,CASSYTGSVGELFF
-,TRBV30,TRBJ1-4,-,TGTGCCTGGAGTCGGTTCCGTGAAAATGAAAAACTGTTTTTT,CAWSRFRENEKLFF
-,TRBV5-4,TRBJ1-1,-,TGTGCCAGCAGCCGTACGGGGACTGAAGCTTTCTTT,CASSRTGTEAFF
-,TRBV15,TRBJ2-1,TRBD2,TGTGCCACCAGCAAGGGACTAGCGGGAAGGTACAATGAGCAGTTCTTC,CATSKGLAGRYNEQFF
-,TRBV5-6,TRBJ2-2,-,TGTGCCAGCAGCCCAACTAAAAGACCGAGACGGAACACCGGGGAGCTGTTTTTT,CASSPTKRPRRNTGELFF
-,TRBV30,TRBJ2-3,-,TGTGCCTGGGACAGCCGACCAGGCACAGATACGCAGTATTTT,CAWDSRPGTDTQYF